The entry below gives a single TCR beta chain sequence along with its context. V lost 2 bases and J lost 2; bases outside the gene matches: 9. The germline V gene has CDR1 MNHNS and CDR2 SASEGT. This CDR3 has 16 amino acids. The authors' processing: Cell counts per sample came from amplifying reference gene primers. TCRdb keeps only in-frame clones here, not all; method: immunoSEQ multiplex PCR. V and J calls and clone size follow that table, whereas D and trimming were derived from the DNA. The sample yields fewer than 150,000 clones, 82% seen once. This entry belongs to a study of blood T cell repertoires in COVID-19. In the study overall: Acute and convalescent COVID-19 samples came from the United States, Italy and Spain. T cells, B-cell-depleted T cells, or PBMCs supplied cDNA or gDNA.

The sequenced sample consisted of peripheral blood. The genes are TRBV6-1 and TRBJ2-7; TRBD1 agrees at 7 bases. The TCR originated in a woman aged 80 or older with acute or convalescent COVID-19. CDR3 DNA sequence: TGTGCCAGCAGTGAAAATGTTGTAGACAGGGCCTACGAGCAGTACTTC. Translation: CASSENVVDRAYEQYF.